This is a list of T cell receptor beta chains from one sample in a study of blood T cell repertoires in COVID-19. Clones were read by immunoSEQ multiplex PCR, and TCRdb kept only the in-frame ones, dropping some. The data hold roughly 120,000 clones, with 65% to 85% observed a single time. Sequencing was performed on peripheral blood. All receptors derive from a man aged 70 or older with acute or convalescent COVID-19. The CDR3 runs from the conserved cysteine through the conserved F or W. D genes are given only for firm matches. Size is stated for part of the rows, as once, few or many counts, or as a class when the clone is expanded.

v_gene	d_gene	abundance	j_gene	CDR3nt	CDR3aa
TRBV5-4	TRBD1	.	TRBJ2-1	TGTGCCAGCAGCTTACAGGGGACCACCTACAATGAGCAGTTCTTC	CASSLQGTTYNEQFF
TRBV28	.	.	TRBJ1-4	TGTGCCAGCAGTTTACTATATGAAAAACTGTTTTTT	CASSLLYEKLFF
TRBV12-3/TRBV12-4	TRBD2	.	TRBJ2-5	TGTGCCAGCAGTGTTACAGCGGCGGGGGCCCAGTACTTC	CASSVTAAGAQYF
TRBV4-1	TRBD2	.	TRBJ2-1	TGCGCCAGCAGCCAGACCGGGACTAGCGGGGTTAAGCAGTTCTTC	CASSQTGTSGVKQFF
TRBV2	.	.	TRBJ1-5	TGTGCCAGCAGTCCGGACAGAAATAGCAATCAGCCCCAGCATTTT	CASSPDRNSNQPQHF
TRBV10-3	.	.	TRBJ2-3	TGTGCCATCAGTGAGTCAAGACTAGAGACAGATACGCAGTATTTT	CAISESRLETDTQYF
TRBV5-3	.	.	TRBJ2-7	TGTGCCAGAAGCCGGGCAACAGGGTGGGTTTCCTACGAGCAGTACTTC	CARSRATGWVSYEQYF
TRBV6-5	.	.	TRBJ1-6	TGTGCCAGCGCCCAGACACAACCCTATAATTCACCCCTCCACTTT	CASAQTQPYNSPLHF
TRBV28	TRBD1	few	TRBJ1-6	TGTGCCAGCATCCCCGGGGACAGGGATAATTCACCCCTCCACTTT	CASIPGDRDNSPLHF
TRBV18	.	.	TRBJ1-1	TGTGCCAGCTCATCGACAGGAAAGGGCACTGAAGCTTTCTTT	CASSSTGKGTEAFF
TRBV19	.	.	TRBJ2-7	TGTGCCAGTAGTATAAAGGAGACCTACGAGCAGTACTTC	CASSIKETYEQYF
TRBV7-6	TRBD1	.	TRBJ1-4	TGTGCCAGCAGCTTAGCGGCGACAGGGGGAGAAAAACTGTTTTTT	CASSLAATGGEKLFF
TRBV5-6	TRBD1	.	TRBJ1-4	TGTGCCAGCAGCCGTCGGACAGGGACTGAAAAACTGTTTTTT	CASSRRTGTEKLFF
TRBV7-9	TRBD1	.	TRBJ2-5	TGTGCCAGCAGCTGGGGACAGGGTCCCCAAGAGACCCAGTACTTC	CASSWGQGPQETQYF
TRBV12-5	TRBD1	once	TRBJ2-3	TGTGCTAGTGGTTACAGGGGAGCGACTAGCACAGATACGCAGTATTTT	CASGYRGATSTDTQYF
TRBV7-2	TRBD1	.	TRBJ2-2	TGTGCCAGCAGCACCCGACAGGGTAGGCCCGGGGAGCTGTTTTTT	CASSTRQGRPGELFF
TRBV24-1	TRBD2	.	TRBJ2-2	TGTGCCACCAGTGACCAGCACTCTAGCGGGGGGTACACCGGGGAGCTGTTTTTT	CATSDQHSSGGYTGELFF
TRBV19	.	.	TRBJ1-6	TGTGCCAGTAGCGGGATGGGTTATAATTCACCCCTCCACTTT	CASSGMGYNSPLHF
TRBV5-4	.	once	TRBJ1-2	TGTGCCAGCAGCTTGGCAGGGAACTATGGCTACACCTTC	CASSLAGNYGYTF
TRBV5-5	TRBD1	few	TRBJ2-7	TGTGCCAGCAGCTTTTTAAGTCAGGGGGTATACGAGCAGTACTTC	CASSFLSQGVYEQYF
TRBV5-6	TRBD1	.	TRBJ1-2	TGTGCCAGCAGCAGTGGACAGGGGAACTATGGCTACACCTTC	CASSSGQGNYGYTF
TRBV12-3/TRBV12-4	.	.	TRBJ2-5	TGTGCCAGCAGTTTCAGTTTTGGGACCCAGTACTTC	CASSFSFGTQYF
TRBV4-1	TRBD1	few	TRBJ2-7	TGCGCCAGCAGCCAAGTCATTTTGAGACAGGGGCCCTACGAGCAGTACTTC	CASSQVILRQGPYEQYF